This T cell receptor beta chain was obtained from a study of cytotoxic CD8 clonotypes in ibrutinib-treated CLL. Study overall: Included were 10 to 12 relapsed/refractory and about 15 treatment-naive patients, of whom fewer than 18 were IGHV unmutated.

Using immunoSEQ multiplex PCR, the repertoire was profiled, and TCRdb retains in-frame clones only, with some absent. Of approximately 70,000 clones in the sample, more than 75% were seen once. Germline assignment: CDR1 LNHDA and CDR2 SQIVND (reference sequence). Trimming cost V 6 bases and J 2 bases; bases outside gene matches: 8. The CDR3 spans 16 residues. The TCR originated in a human donor with chronic lymphocytic leukemia. This chain links TRBV19 with TRBJ2-2; 8 bases map to TRBD2. The material was PBMCs, obtained at disease progression, from a patient treated with ibrutinib. The CDR3 region has the DNA TGTGCCAGTAGACACATTAGCGGGACCAACACCGGGGAGCTGTTTTTT. It yields the protein CASRHISGTNTGELFF. Full variable domain (missing parts from reference TRBV19 and TRBJ2-2): DGGITQSPKYLFRKEGQNVTLSCEQNLNHDAMYWYRQDPGQGLRLIYYSQIVNDFQKGDIAEGYSVSREKKESFPLTVTSAQKNPTAFYLCASRHISGTNTGELFFGEGSRLTVL.